This TCR beta chain was obtained from a study of early T cells in non-severe SARS-CoV-2 infection. For the study at large: The sequenced material was bulk RNA from unsorted whole blood, and its chains were unpaired.

The CDR3 is made up of 17 amino acids. Germline values: CDR1 SGHDN, CDR2 FVKESK. Deletions cut 1 base from V and 4 bases from J, with 17 bases between. Ten or more counts support this clonotype. Its antigen remains unknown. The TCR library protocol was used to attach unique molecular identifiers. These identifiers were attached to individual cDNA molecules. Using its own MiXCR run on the 5' RACE reads, TCRdb lists one record per CDR3 protein. The sample yields approximately 34,000 distinct CDR3 sequences, roughly 5.4% seen once. The study, taken as a whole, reports: VDJdb matching, biased toward anti-spike CD8 responses, missed private and CD4 specificities.

The source was whole blood, collected at baseline. This sequence originates from an adult who was a healthcare worker with PCR-confirmed SARS-CoV-2 infection or an uninfected control (not recorded which). The chain has TRBV14 and TRBJ2-1; no reliable D call. In nucleotides, the CDR3 is TGTGCCAGCAGCCAAGGGAATACTTTCTATTTATACAATGAGCAGTTCTTC. Protein sequence: CASSQGNTFYLYNEQFF.